Sequencing of this T cell receptor (beta chain) was carried out in a study of blood T cell repertoires in COVID-19. Original processing notes: Nucleated cell number was recorded as an estimate derived from reference gene primer amplification. Assay: immunoSEQ multiplex PCR; the TCRdb copy retains only in-frame clones and omits some. V and J calls and clone size are those listed in that table; D and trimming were worked out from the DNA. Of 200,000 to 250,000 clones listed, around 80% are singletons. This CDR3 is built from 16 residues. Germline-derived CDR1 and CDR2 are SGHKS and YYEKEE (reference sequence). The J segment lost 10 bases and the V segment lost 5 bases, leaving 17 bases of the junction unmatched.

The chain links TRBV5-5 to TRBJ2-1, with 8 bases lining up with TRBD2. This clonotype was obtained from a woman between 65 and 79 years old with acute or convalescent COVID-19. The sample comprised peripheral blood. The CDR3 protein is CASSTPSSGYREEQFF. DNA of the CDR3: TGTGCCAGCAGTACACCGTCTAGCGGGTATCGTGAGGAGCAGTTCTTC.